This record covers a single T cell receptor (beta chain). Its target is unknown. The sample belongs to a study of CD4 T cells in relation to SARS-CoV-2 and coronaviruses. Study context: The restricting HLA molecule for shared crossreactive spike epitopes was mapped. Findings and limits, study-wide: In roughly 60% of donors, memory CD4+ clonotypes crossrecognized SARS-CoV-2 and at least one common cold coronavirus spike. No crossreactivity against non-spike viral proteins was tested here.

There are 16 residues in the CDR3. V lost 1 base and J lost 3; bases outside the gene matches: 5. Germline CDR1 is SGHTA and CDR2 is FQGNSA. Before the COVID-19 pandemic, during about 2011-2019, CD4+ T cells were taken from unexposed donors. Using immunoSEQ multiplex PCR, the repertoire was profiled, and TCRdb retains in-frame clones only, with some absent. The table includes about 59,000 clones, 86% detected once. The clonotype originates from a human donor in good health. The source material was memory CD4+ T cells from PBMCs. The chain joins TRBV7-2 to TRBJ1-5; 8 nucleotides match TRBD1. The CDR3: CASSLESGGYNQPQHF. In nucleotides, the CDR3 is TGTGCCAGCAGCTTAGAGTCAGGGGGCTACAATCAGCCCCAGCATTTT.